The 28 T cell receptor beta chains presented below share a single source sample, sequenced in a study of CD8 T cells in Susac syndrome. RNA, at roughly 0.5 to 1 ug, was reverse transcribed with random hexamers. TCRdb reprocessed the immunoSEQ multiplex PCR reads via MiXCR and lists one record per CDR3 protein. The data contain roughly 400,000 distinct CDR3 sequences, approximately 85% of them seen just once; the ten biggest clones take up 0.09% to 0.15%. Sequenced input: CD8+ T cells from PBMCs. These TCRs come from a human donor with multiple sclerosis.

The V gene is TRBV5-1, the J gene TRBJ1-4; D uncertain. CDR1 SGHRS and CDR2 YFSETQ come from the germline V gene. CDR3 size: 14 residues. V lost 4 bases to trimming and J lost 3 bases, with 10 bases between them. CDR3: CASSPTYPNEKLFF. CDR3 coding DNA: TGCGCCAGCAGCCCAACCTACCCTAATGAAAAACTGTTTTTT. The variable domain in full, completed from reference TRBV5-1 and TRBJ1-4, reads KAGVTQTPRYLIKTRGQQVTLSCSPISGHRSVSWYQQTPGQGLQFLFEYFSETQRNKGNFPGRFSGRQFSNSRSEMNVSTLELGDSALYLCASSPTYPNEKLFFGSGTQLSVL.

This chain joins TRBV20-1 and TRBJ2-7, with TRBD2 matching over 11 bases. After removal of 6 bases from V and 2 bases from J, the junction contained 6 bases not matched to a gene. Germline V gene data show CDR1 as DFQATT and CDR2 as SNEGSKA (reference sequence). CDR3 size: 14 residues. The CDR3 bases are TGCAGTGCCCAGGGACTAGCGGAGACCTACGAGCAGTACTTC. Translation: CSAQGLAETYEQYF.

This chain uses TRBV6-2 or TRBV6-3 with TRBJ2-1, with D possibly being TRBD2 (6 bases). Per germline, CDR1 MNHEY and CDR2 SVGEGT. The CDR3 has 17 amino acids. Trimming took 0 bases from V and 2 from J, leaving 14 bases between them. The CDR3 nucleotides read TGTGCCAGCAGTTACTCCACCTCTAGCGAAACCTACAATGAGCAGTTCTTC. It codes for CASSYSTSSETYNEQFF.

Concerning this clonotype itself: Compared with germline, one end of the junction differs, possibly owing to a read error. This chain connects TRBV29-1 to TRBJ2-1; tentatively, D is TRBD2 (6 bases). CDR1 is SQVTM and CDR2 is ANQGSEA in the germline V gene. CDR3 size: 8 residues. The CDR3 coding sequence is TGCAGCGTTGAAGGGACTATCTTC. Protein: CSVEGTIF.

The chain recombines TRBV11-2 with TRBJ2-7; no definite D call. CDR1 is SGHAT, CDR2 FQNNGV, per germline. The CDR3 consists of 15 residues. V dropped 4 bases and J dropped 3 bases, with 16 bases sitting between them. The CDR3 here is CASSSPQNPYYEQYF. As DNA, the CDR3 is TGTGCCAGCAGCTCCCCCCAAAACCCCTACTACGAGCAGTACTTC.

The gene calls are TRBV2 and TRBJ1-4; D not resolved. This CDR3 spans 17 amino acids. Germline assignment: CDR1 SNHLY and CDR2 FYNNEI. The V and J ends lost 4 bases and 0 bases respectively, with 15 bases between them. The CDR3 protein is CASSGDEDLATNEKLFF. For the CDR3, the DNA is TGTGCCAGCAGTGGTGATGAGGACCTTGCAACTAATGAAAAACTGTTTTTT.

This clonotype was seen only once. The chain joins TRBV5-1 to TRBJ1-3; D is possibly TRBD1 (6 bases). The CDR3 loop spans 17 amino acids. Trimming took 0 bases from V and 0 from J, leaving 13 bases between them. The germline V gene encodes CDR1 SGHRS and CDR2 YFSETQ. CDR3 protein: CASSLEGTSSSGNTIYF. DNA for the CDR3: TGCGCCAGCAGCTTGGAAGGGACATCCTCCTCTGGAAACACCATATATTTT.

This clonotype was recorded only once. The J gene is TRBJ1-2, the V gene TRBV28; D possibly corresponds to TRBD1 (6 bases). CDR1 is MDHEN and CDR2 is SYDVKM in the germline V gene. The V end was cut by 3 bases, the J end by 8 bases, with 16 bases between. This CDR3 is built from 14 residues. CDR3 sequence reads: CASSFLQGQEGYTF. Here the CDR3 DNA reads TGTGCCAGCAGTTTCCTCCAGGGGCAAGAGGGCTACACCTTC.

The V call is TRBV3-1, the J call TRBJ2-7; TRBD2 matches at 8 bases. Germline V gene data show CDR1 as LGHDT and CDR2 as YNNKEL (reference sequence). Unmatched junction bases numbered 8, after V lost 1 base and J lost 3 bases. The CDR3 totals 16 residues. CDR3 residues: CASSQVPSGSIYEQYF. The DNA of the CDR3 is TGTGCCAGCAGCCAAGTCCCCAGCGGGAGTATCTACGAGCAGTACTTC.

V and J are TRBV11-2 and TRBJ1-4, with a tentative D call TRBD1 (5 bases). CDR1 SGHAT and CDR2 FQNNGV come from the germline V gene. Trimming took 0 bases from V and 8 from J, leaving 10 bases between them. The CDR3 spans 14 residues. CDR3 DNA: TGTGCCAGCAGCTTAGATCTAGGGGACGAAAAACTGTTTTTT. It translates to CASSLDLGDEKLFF.

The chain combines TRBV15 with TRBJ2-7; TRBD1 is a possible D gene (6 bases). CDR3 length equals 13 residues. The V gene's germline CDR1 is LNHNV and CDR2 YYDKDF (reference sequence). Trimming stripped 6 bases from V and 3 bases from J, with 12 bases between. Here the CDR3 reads CATRSEDSYEQYF. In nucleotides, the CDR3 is TGTGCCACCAGATCCGAGGACAGCTACGAGCAGTACTTC.

Here the CDR3 reads CASSFDREDTEAFF. CDR3 in DNA: TGTGCCAGCAGCTTCGACAGGGAAGACACTGAAGCTTTCTTT. The gene calls are TRBV5-4 and TRBJ1-1; 7 nucleotides match TRBD1. The V segment lost 2 bases and the J segment 3 bases; nucleotides outside the gene matches: 4. Per germline, CDR1 SGHNT and CDR2 YYREEE (reference sequence). The CDR3 is 14 residues long.

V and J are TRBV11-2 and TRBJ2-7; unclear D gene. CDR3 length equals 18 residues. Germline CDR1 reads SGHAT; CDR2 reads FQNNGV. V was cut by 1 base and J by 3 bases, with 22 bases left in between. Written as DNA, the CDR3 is TGTGCCAGCAGCTTAGTGTCTTTAGTCGTAGGTTGGAACTACGAGCAGTACTTC. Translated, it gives CASSLVSLVVGWNYEQYF.

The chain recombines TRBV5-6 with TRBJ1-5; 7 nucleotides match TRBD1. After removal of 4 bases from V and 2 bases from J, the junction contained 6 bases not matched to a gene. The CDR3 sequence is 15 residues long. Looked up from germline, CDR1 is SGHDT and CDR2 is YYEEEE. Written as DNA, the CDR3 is TGTGCCAGCAGCAACACAGGGGATGGCAATCAGCCCCAGCATTTT. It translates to CASSNTGDGNQPQHF.

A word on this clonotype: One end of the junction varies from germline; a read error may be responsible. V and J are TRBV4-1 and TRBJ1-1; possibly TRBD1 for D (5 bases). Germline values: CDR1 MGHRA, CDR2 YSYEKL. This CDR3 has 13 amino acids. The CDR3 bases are TGTGCCAGCAGCCAGGGACCGAACACTGAAGCTTTCTTT. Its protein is CASSQGPNTEAFF.

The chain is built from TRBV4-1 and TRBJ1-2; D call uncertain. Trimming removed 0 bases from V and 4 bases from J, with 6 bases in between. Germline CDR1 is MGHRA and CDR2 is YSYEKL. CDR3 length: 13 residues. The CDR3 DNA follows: TGCGCCAGCAGCCAAGAACCCTTCTATGGCTACACCTTC. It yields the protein CASSQEPFYGYTF.

The CDR3 region is CASRGLSTEAFF. The CDR3 DNA follows: TGTGCCAGCAGGGGTTTGAGTACTGAAGCTTTCTTT. This chain links TRBV27 with TRBJ1-1; D gene uncertain. The CDR3 is 12 amino acids. V was shortened by 6 bases and J by 5 bases, with 10 bases between the two germline ends. CDR1 is MNHEY, CDR2 SMNVEV, per germline (reference sequence).

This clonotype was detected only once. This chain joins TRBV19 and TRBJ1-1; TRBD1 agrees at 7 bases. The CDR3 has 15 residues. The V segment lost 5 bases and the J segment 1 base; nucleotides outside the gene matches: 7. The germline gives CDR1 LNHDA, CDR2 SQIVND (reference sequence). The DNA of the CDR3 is TGTGCCAGTAGTGGCAGGGGGAACGCGAACACTGAAGCTTTCTTT. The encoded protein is CASSGRGNANTEAFF.

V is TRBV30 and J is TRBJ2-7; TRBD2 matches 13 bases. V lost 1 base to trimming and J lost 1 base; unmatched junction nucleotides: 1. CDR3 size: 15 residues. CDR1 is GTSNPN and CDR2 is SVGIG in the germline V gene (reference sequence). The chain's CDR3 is CAWSGGLAGSYEQYF. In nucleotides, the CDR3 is TGTGCCTGGAGTGGGGGACTAGCGGGGTCCTACGAGCAGTACTTC. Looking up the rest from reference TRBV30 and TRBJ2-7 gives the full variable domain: SQTIHQWPATLVQPVGSPLSLECTVEGTSNPNLYWYRQAAGRGLQLLFYSVGIGQISSEVPQNLSASRPQDRQFILSSKKLLLSDSGFYLCAWSGGLAGSYEQYFGPGTRLTVT.

The CDR3 here is CAWSGDGNYGYTF. In nucleotides, the CDR3 is TGTGCCTGGAGCGGAGACGGGAACTATGGCTACACCTTC. The genes are TRBV30 and TRBJ1-2, with D hard to call. This CDR3 is built from 13 residues. Trimming took off 3 bases at V and 2 bases at J, with 10 bases between the two ends. Germline lookup yields CDR1 GTSNPN and CDR2 SVGIG (reference sequence).

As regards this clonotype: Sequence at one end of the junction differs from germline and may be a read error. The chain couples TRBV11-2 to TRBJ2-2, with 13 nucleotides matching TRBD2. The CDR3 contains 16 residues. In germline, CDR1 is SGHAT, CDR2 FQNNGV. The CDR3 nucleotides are TGTGCCAGCAGCTTAGTGACTAGCGGGGGGACCGGGGACCTGTTTTTT. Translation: CASSLVTSGGTGDLFF.

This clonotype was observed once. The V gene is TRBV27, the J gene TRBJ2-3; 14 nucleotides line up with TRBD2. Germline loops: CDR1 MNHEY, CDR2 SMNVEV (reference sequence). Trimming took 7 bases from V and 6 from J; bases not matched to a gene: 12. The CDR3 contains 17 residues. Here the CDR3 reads CASTILTSGGVLDTQYF. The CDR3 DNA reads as TGTGCCAGCACCATATTGACTAGCGGGGGGGTTCTGGATACGCAGTATTTT.

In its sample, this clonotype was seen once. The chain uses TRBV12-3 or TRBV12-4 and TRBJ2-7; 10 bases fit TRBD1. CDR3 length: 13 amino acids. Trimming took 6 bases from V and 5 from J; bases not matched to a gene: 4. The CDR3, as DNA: TGTGCCAGCAGCCCCGGGACAGGGGACGAGCAGTACTTC. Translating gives CASSPGTGDEQYF.

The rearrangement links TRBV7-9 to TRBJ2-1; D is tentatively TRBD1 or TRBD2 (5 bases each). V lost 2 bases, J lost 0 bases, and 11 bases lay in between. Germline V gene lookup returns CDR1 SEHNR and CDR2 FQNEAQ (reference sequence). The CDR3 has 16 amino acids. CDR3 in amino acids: CASSLSPGSSYNEQFF. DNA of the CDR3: TGTGCCAGCAGCTTAAGTCCAGGGAGCTCCTACAATGAGCAGTTCTTC. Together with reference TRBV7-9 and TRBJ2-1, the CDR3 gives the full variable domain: DTGVSQNPRHKITKRGQNVTFRCDPISEHNRLYWYRQTLGQGPEFLTYFQNEAQLEKSRLLSDRFSAERPKGSFSTLEIQRTEQGDSAMYLCASSLSPGSSYNEQFFGPGTRLTVL.

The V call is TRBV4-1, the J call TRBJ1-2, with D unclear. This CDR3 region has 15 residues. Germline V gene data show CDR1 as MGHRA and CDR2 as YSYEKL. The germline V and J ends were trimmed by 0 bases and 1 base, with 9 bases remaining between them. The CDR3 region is CASSQDRGVNYGYTF. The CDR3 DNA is TGCGCCAGCAGCCAAGATCGTGGGGTTAACTATGGCTACACCTTC.

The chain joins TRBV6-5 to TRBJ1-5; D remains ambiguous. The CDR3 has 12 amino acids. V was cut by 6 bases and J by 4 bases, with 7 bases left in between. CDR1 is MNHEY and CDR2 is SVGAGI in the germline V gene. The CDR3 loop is CASSNLNQPQHF. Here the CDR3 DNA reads TGTGCCAGCAGCAACCTGAATCAGCCCCAGCATTTT.

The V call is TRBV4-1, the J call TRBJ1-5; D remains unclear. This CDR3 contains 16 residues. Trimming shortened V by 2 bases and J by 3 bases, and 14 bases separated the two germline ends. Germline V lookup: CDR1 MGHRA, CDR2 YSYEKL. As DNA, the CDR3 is TGCGCCAGCAGCCAATACTCGAGTAAGGACAATCAGCCCCAGCATTTT. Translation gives CASSQYSSKDNQPQHF.

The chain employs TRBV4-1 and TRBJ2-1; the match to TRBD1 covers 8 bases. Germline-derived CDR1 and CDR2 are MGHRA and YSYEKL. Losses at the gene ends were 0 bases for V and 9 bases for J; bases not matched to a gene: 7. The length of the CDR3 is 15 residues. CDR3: CASSQDRTGTSEQFF. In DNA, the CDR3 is TGCGCCAGCAGCCAAGATCGGACAGGGACAAGTGAGCAGTTCTTC.